The T cell receptor (beta chain) described here comes from a study of cytomegalovirus exposure and HLA in healthy donors. A multiplex PCR was run with 60 Vbeta primers and 13 Jbeta primers. Sequencing used immunoSEQ multiplex PCR; TCRdb keeps in-frame clones, though not all of them. This table holds about 120,000 clones, roughly 69% found once. Study conclusions and caveats: In a later analysis, parvovirus B19, influenza, CMV and Epstein-Barr virus appeared linked to several top co-occurrence clusters. Using a false discovery rate of 0.05, a later analysis showed that fewer than 20,000 TCR beta sequences were associated with HLA alleles. Sequencing likely generated an artifact that appeared as a cluster of highly shared sequence variants.

Of note for this clone: Antigen: not known.

Healthy bone marrow donors made up the donor group. This CDR3 region has 13 residues. Between the trimmed V and J ends, which lost 4 bases and 14 bases, there was a span of 18 bases. Germline CDR1 is SGHDN and CDR2 is FVKESK. V and J are TRBV14 and TRBJ2-1; D might be TRBD2 (7 bases). Sequencing input: PBMCs. The TCR was taken from a human donor in good health. The CDR3 is CASSPRAGGGKFF. The CDR3, as DNA: TGTGCCAGCAGCCCTCGGGCGGGCGGGGGCAAGTTCTTC.